This T cell receptor beta chain stems from a study of molecular identifiers for immune sequencing clone quantification. Points from the study as a whole: Highly expanded clone sizes could be underestimated by identical TCR molecules that share a barcode. Whereas naive cells kept under 1% of molecules in clones above 20 RNA copies, such clones held over 98% in effectors.

With 10%, 30% or 50% of RNA, about 19,000 to 1,100,000 naive CD8 T cells were sequenced. This clonotype appeared many times. The antigen is unknown. In preparing bulk TCR libraries, previously described methods and listed TCR primers were used. MiXCR, applied by TCRdb to the PCR reads, yields one record per CDR3 protein. The sample carries hundreds of thousands of distinct CDR3 sequences, roughly a fifth recorded once. The CDR3 covers 14 residues. The V end was cut by 2 bases, the J end by 0 bases, with 7 bases between. Germline lookup yields CDR1 MNHEY and CDR2 SVGEGT. Material for sequencing was naive CD8+ T cells from blood, with Jurkat cell RNA spiked in. Described subset: FACS-sorted CD8+CD4-CCR7+CD45RA+ naive T cells. The source is a human donor in good health. Some libraries in this study had Jurkat cell RNA spiked in. The gene calls are TRBV6-2 or TRBV6-3 and TRBJ2-5; D gene uncertain. CDR3 region: CASSYTEYQETQYF. The CDR3, as DNA: TGTGCCAGCAGTTACACGGAGTACCAAGAGACCCAGTACTTC.